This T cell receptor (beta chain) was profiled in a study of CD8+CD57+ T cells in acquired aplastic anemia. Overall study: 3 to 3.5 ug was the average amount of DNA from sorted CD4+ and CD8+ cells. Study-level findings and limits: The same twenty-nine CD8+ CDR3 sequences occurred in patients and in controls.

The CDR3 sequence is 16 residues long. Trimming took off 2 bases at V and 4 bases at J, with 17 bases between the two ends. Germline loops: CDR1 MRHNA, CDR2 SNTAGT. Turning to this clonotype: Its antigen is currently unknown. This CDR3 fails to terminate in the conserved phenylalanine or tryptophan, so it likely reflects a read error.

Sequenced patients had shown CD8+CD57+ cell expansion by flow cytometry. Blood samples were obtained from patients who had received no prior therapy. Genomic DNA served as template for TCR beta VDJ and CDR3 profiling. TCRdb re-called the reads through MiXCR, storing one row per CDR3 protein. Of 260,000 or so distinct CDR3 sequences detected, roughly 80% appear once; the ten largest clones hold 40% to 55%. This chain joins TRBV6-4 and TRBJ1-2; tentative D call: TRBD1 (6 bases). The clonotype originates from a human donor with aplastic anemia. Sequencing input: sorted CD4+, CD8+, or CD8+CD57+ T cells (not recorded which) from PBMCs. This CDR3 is CASSDTIGGLGYGYTL. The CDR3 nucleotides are TGTGCCAGCAGTGACACCATAGGGGGTTTGGGCTATGGCTACACCCTC.